The 23 T cell receptor beta chains in this list originate from one sample, sequenced in a study of cytomegalovirus exposure and HLA in healthy donors. Primers: 60 Vbeta forward and 13 Jbeta reverse. Using immunoSEQ multiplex PCR, the repertoire was profiled, and TCRdb retains in-frame clones only, with some absent. The sample includes 150,000 to 160,000 clones, more than 70% of them seen just once. Material for sequencing was PBMCs. Receptors were obtained from a woman aged 40-49 years in good health and CMV-seropositive.

The chain carries TRBV19 and TRBJ2-2; 7 nucleotides match TRBD1. Germline V gene lookup returns CDR1 LNHDA and CDR2 SQIVND (reference sequence). The CDR3 runs 15 residues. V lost 2 bases and J lost 5; bases outside the gene matches: 5. The CDR3 DNA follows: TGTGCCAGTAGTATATTGGACAGGACAACCGGGGAGCTGTTTTTT. This sequence encodes CASSILDRTTGELFF.

The chain couples TRBV15 to TRBJ2-1; the D gene is possibly TRBD2 (6 bases). Per the germline V gene, CDR1 is LNHNV and CDR2 is YYDKDF (reference sequence). Trimming pared 3 bases from V and 10 bases from J, leaving 16 bases between. The CDR3 length is 14 residues. The CDR3 is CATSRGGVDPEQFF. CDR3 nucleotides: TGTGCCACCAGCAGGGGGGGAGTCGACCCCGAGCAGTTCTTC.

This sequence joins TRBV4-1 and TRBJ2-7; TRBD2 might be the D (6 bases). This CDR3 contains 15 residues. The ends were cut back, 0 bases at V and 5 bases at J, with 14 bases in the middle. CDR1 MGHRA and CDR2 YSYEKL come from the germline V gene. The CDR3 spells CASSQDPTGEDEQYF. In DNA form, the CDR3 reads TGCGCCAGCAGCCAAGATCCAACGGGAGAGGACGAGCAGTACTTC.

This clone was counted a few times. V is TRBV6-5 and J is TRBJ2-4, with a weak D call TRBD2 (6 bases). Trimming cost V 5 bases and J 7 bases, with 15 bases left between them. CDR3 length equals 14 residues. The germline CDR1 and CDR2 sequences are MNHEY and SVGAGI. The DNA of the CDR3 is TGTGCCAGCAGTATTTCGGGAGTTGGGAACATTCAGTACTTC. This gives the protein CASSISGVGNIQYF.

V usage is TRBV6-5 and J usage is TRBJ1-1; 11 bases align to TRBD1. Trimming at V came to 4 bases and at J to 3 bases, leaving 7 bases not matched to a gene. CDR3 length equals 16 residues. The germline V gene has CDR1 MNHEY and CDR2 SVGAGI. The CDR3 DNA is TGTGCCAGCAGTTCCGGACAGGGGGCGAGGTACACTGAAGCTTTCTTT. Its translation is CASSSGQGARYTEAFF.

This clone has just one count. V gene TRBV5-1 combines with J gene TRBJ2-1; 11 nucleotides match TRBD2. The CDR3 extends over 18 amino acids. CDR1 is SGHRS and CDR2 is YFSETQ in the germline V gene. V was clipped by 2 bases and J by 3 bases; unmatched bases: 10. CDR3 sequence (DNA): TGCGCCAGCAGCTTAATAGCGGGAGGGCCAAAGGGCTACAATGAGCAGTTCTTC. This translates into CASSLIAGGPKGYNEQFF.

The V call is TRBV7-3, the J call TRBJ2-1; 7 bases align to TRBD2. V shed 5 bases, J shed 6 bases, and the junction held 10 bases outside the gene matches. CDR3 length equals 15 residues. Germline assignment: CDR1 SGHTA and CDR2 FQGTGA. CDR3 bases: TGTGCCAGCAGCCCTTCTAGCGGACCTGGCAATGAGCAGTTCTTC. Amino acid sequence: CASSPSSGPGNEQFF.

This chain links TRBV28 with TRBJ1-1; tentatively, D is TRBD1 (5 bases). Trimming stripped 5 bases from V and 0 bases from J, with 13 bases between. In germline, CDR1 is MDHEN, CDR2 SYDVKM. CDR3 length equals 15 residues. Here the CDR3 reads CASSPIQVLNTEAFF. CDR3 sequence (DNA): TGTGCCAGCAGTCCTATACAGGTCCTGAACACTGAAGCTTTCTTT.

The gene calls are TRBV7-9 and TRBJ2-6, with D unclear. The CDR3 runs 14 residues. Germline lookup yields CDR1 SEHNR and CDR2 FQNEAQ (reference sequence). The V end was cut by 7 bases, the J end by 4 bases, with 11 bases between. The CDR3 spells CASKVGAGANVLTF. The CDR3 DNA sequence: TGTGCCAGCAAAGTCGGTGCAGGGGCCAACGTCCTGACTTTC.

In this sample, this clone turned up a few times. The chain uses TRBV6-5 and TRBJ1-4; TRBD1 might be the D (6 bases). CDR1 and CDR2 (germline): MNHEY, SVGAGI. The V and J ends lost 6 bases and 8 bases respectively, with 13 bases between them. This CDR3 has 13 residues. Here the CDR3 DNA reads TGTGCCAGCAGGCGACAGGCTGGCGAAAAACTGTTTTTT. This encodes CASRRQAGEKLFF.

Comment on this clone: Other DNA sequences of this sample code for an identical CDR3. The chain joins TRBV7-9 to TRBJ2-2, with D possibly matching TRBD1 (5 bases). The V end lost 1 base, the J end lost 5 bases, and 5 bases lay between the germline ends. The CDR3 loop spans 13 amino acids. CDR1 and CDR2 from the germline V gene are SEHNR and FQNEAQ (reference sequence). CDR3 loop: CASSLEGTGELFF. CDR3 nucleotide sequence: TGTGCCAGCAGCTTAGAGGGGACCGGGGAGCTGTTTTTT.

The chain joins TRBV27 to TRBJ2-2, with D maybe TRBD2 (5 bases). This CDR3 spans 15 amino acids. Germline V lookup: CDR1 MNHEY, CDR2 SMNVEV (reference sequence). The ends were cut back, 3 bases at V and 0 bases at J, with 8 bases in the middle. The DNA for the CDR3 is TGTGCCAGCAGTTTGGGAGCGGCGAACACCGGGGAGCTGTTTTTT. Translated: CASSLGAANTGELFF.

This chain joins TRBV6-1 and TRBJ2-5; 9 bases line up with TRBD2. Germline loops: CDR1 MNHNS, CDR2 SASEGT. V lost 0 bases, J lost 5 bases, and 10 bases stayed unmatched. The CDR3 totals 17 residues. The CDR3 region is CASSEALAAGGRETQYF. CDR3 DNA sequence: TGTGCCAGCAGTGAAGCGCTTGCGGCGGGAGGGAGGGAGACCCAGTACTTC.

This chain joins TRBV27 and TRBJ2-5; D is possibly TRBD1 (6 bases). This CDR3 spans 16 amino acids. Germline V gene lookup returns CDR1 MNHEY and CDR2 SMNVEV (reference sequence). Between the trimmed V and J ends, which lost 8 bases and 2 bases, there was a span of 21 bases. The CDR3 bases are TGTGCCAGCCATACGACGTCAGGGGCCCGTCAAGAGACCCAGTACTTC. Protein: CASHTTSGARQETQYF.

This chain links TRBV4-2 with TRBJ1-4, with TRBD1 matching over 8 bases. V was pared by 1 base and J by 8 bases, with 6 bases of the junction left unmatched. Germline loops: CDR1 LGHNA, CDR2 YNFKEQ. CDR3 size: 15 residues. The CDR3 here is CASSQVDRAYEKLFF. CDR3 DNA sequence: TGTGCCAGCAGCCAAGTGGACAGGGCCTACGAAAAACTGTTTTTT.

Written as DNA, the CDR3 is TGTGCCAGTAGTATGACTAGCAGCTATCTCGATACGCAGTATTTT. As protein: CASSMTSSYLDTQYF. This chain links TRBV19 with TRBJ2-3; TRBD2 aligns across 7 bases. This CDR3 comprises 15 residues. Germline assignment: CDR1 LNHDA and CDR2 SQIVND (reference sequence). V was pared by 3 bases and J by 6 bases, with 9 bases of the junction left unmatched.

This clone was counted a few times. This CDR3 is also generated by other DNA sequences in the sample. V gene TRBV15 combines with J gene TRBJ2-2; 12 bases map to TRBD2. The CDR3 consists of 17 residues. V lost 0 bases, J lost 7 bases, and 6 bases stayed unmatched. From germline, CDR1 is LNHNV and CDR2 YYDKDF (reference sequence). The CDR3 bases are TGTGCCACCAGCAGAGATGAACTAGCGGGAGGTGGCGGGGAGCTGTTTTTT. Translated: CATSRDELAGGGGELFF. Looking up the rest from reference TRBV15 and TRBJ2-2 gives the full variable domain: DAMVIQNPRYQVTQFGKPVTLSCSQTLNHNVMYWYQQKSSQAPKLLFHYYDKDFNNEADTPDNFQSRRPNTSFCFLDIRSPGLGDTAMYLCATSRDELAGGGGELFFGEGSRLTVL.

This clone came up a few times. This chain connects TRBV11-2 to TRBJ1-4; TRBD1 matches at 7 bases. V gave up 2 bases and J gave up 0 bases; unmatched junction bases: 6. CDR3 size: 17 residues. Germline CDR1 SGHAT, CDR2 FQNNGV. The CDR3 sequence: CASSLLHRGTTNEKLFF. CDR3 coding DNA: TGTGCCAGCAGCTTACTTCACAGGGGTACAACTAATGAAAAACTGTTTTTT.

J is TRBJ2-7 and V is TRBV6-5; a possible D gene is TRBD1 (7 bases). The CDR3 spans 16 residues. Germline lookup yields CDR1 MNHEY and CDR2 SVGAGI. Deletions cut 3 bases from V and 7 bases from J, with 22 bases between. CDR3 DNA sequence: TGTGCCAGCAGTTATTCGGGCGCAGGGGGGCTTTGGGAGCAGTACTTC. Amino acid sequence: CASSYSGAGGLWEQYF.

The CDR3 sequence: CASSFRGQGSPNEQFF. CDR3 nucleotides: TGTGCCAGCAGTTTCCGTGGACAGGGGTCGCCCAATGAGCAGTTCTTC. The chain links TRBV27 to TRBJ2-1; 9 bases agree with TRBD1. The CDR3 runs 16 residues. CDR1 is MNHEY, CDR2 SMNVEV, per germline (reference sequence). Losses at the gene ends were 3 bases for V and 6 bases for J; bases not matched to a gene: 9.

This clone came up once. The gene calls are TRBV10-3 and TRBJ2-3, with TRBD2 as a possible D gene (6 bases). The V end lost 9 bases, the J end lost 5 bases, and 15 bases lay between the germline ends. Germline V CDR1 and CDR2: ENHRY, SYGVKD. This CDR3 is built from 13 residues. The CDR3: CAISSGVLDTQYF. The CDR3 DNA reads TGTGCCATAAGCTCGGGAGTTCTAGATACGCAGTATTTT.

This clone was recorded a few times. The chain links TRBV5-6 to TRBJ2-2, with D possibly TRBD1 on 6 matching bases. Trimming took 3 bases from V and 3 from J, leaving 9 bases between them. Per germline, CDR1 SGHDT and CDR2 YYEEEE. The CDR3 contains 14 residues. The CDR3 spells CASSYEGDTGELFF. The CDR3 DNA reads as TGTGCCAGCAGCTACGAGGGGGACACCGGGGAGCTGTTTTTT.

Written as DNA, the CDR3 is TGTGCCAGCAGCCCCGTGACTAGCTGGGGAGAGACCCAGTACTTC. Residues: CASSPVTSWGETQYF. The chain is built from TRBV5-5 and TRBJ2-5, with 7 bases aligning to TRBD2. Per germline, CDR1 SGHKS and CDR2 YYEKEE (reference sequence). Unmatched junction bases numbered 10, after V lost 4 bases and J lost 4 bases. This CDR3 contains 15 residues. Complete variable domain (other parts from reference TRBV5-5 and TRBJ2-5): DAGVTQSPTHLIKTRGQQVTLRCSPISGHKSVSWYQQVLGQGPQFIFQYYEKEERGRGNFPDRFSARQFPNYSSELNVNALLLGDSALYLCASSPVTSWGETQYFGPGTRLLVL.